The T cell receptor beta chain described here comes from a study of HIV-infected patients and healthy controls. V was trimmed by 7 bases and J by 5 bases, leaving 26 bases between them. This CDR3 is 17 amino acids long. In germline, CDR1 is SEHNR, CDR2 FQNEAQ (reference sequence). Follow-up blood was drawn about 14 weeks, roughly three months, after antiretroviral therapy began. All unsorted peripheral T cells were captured because whole blood was used without fractionation. Ten or more counts support this clonotype. Its antigen is not known. Reverse transcription used 450 to 550 ng RNA and constant-region primers for alpha and beta. Each of the alpha and beta chains got its own library through chain-specific third strand synthesis with indices. TCRdb recomputed calls from the 5' RACE reads with MiXCR, one row per CDR3 protein. This sample carries about 3,800 distinct CDR3 sequences, approximately 8.5% of them seen once, and the ten largest clones take about 18%.

Study-wide points: HIV+ repertoires were severely depleted of MAIT alpha-chain CDR3s, unlike healthy controls. HLA types of the donors remained undetermined.

Here the sequenced sample was blood, taken during antiretroviral therapy. The chain has TRBV7-9 and TRBJ2-5; no definite D call. The source of this sequence is an adult with HIV infection. The CDR3, as DNA: TGTGCCAGCACCCCGTTCCTCCCTGAGTTCAGAGGCGAGACCCAGTACTTC. Amino acid sequence: CASTPFLPEFRGETQYF.